A selection of T cell receptor beta chains follows, all from one sample in a study of response to subunit inactivated influenza vaccine. Each CDR3 protein is one row after TCRdb ran MiXCR on the RT-PCR reads. Seen here are over 150,000 distinct CDR3 sequences, about 10% observed once, and the top ten hold under 40%. This material consisted of CD8+ T cells sorted from PBMCs, taken approximately 25 months after vaccination. Receptors originate from a man aged 50-75 years who received an inactivated influenza vaccine. Both conserved end residues are part of each CDR3. Each record gives: V gene, D gene, J gene, clone size, CDR3 DNA, CDR3 protein. A D gene is named only where the DNA matches it firmly. Size is omitted from some rows. Given values are once, few, many or a class for expanded clones.

>TRBV7-9|TRBD1|TRBJ2-3|few
TGTGCCAGCCCGGGACAGAACACAGATACGCAGTATTTT
CASPGQNTDTQYF
>TRBV29-1|TRBD2|TRBJ2-1|few
TGCAGCGTTGCTCCGGGACTAGCCCCTTACAATGAGCAGTTCTTC
CSVAPGLAPYNEQFF
>TRBV20-1|TRBD1|TRBJ1-2|.
TGCAGTGGAGAGGGACAGGCGAACTATGGCTACACCTTC
CSGEGQANYGYTF
>TRBV6-5|.|TRBJ2-7|many
TGTGCCAGCAGTTACGATGCAGGACCTCGCGAGCAGTACTTC
CASSYDAGPREQYF
>TRBV25-1|TRBD1|TRBJ2-7|.
TGTGCCAGCAGTGAACCTCCGGGACAGGGGTCACCTCCCCTCTACTACGAGCAGTACTTC
CASSEPPGQGSPPLYYEQYF
>TRBV9|TRBD1|TRBJ2-7|few
TGTGCCAGCAGCGTAGCTGGGACAGGGAACGAGCAGTACTTC
CASSVAGTGNEQYF
>TRBV9|.|TRBJ2-1|.
TGTGCCAGCAGCGTAGAAACTACCTACAATGAGCAGTTCTTC
CASSVETTYNEQFF
>TRBV7-9|.|TRBJ2-1|many
TGTGCCAGCAGCTTTGACCCAGATGAGCAGTTCTTC
CASSFDPDEQFF
>TRBV6-5|.|TRBJ1-4|few
TGTGCCAGCAGTAACGATGAAAAACTGTTTTTT
CASSNDEKLFF
>TRBV29-1|TRBD2|TRBJ2-1|many
TGCAGCGTTGAAGATTTGACTAGCGGGGGGTACAATGAGCAGTTCTTC
CSVEDLTSGGYNEQFF
>TRBV20-1|TRBD2|TRBJ2-1|.
TGCAGTGGTAATTTTTGGGGGAGCCTAGCGGGACCCTACAATGAGCAGTTCTTC
CSGNFWGSLAGPYNEQFF
>TRBV3-1|.|TRBJ2-5|.
TGTGCCAGCAGCCAAGGATGGGGGACCTTACAAGAGACCCAGTACTTC
CASSQGWGTLQETQYF
>TRBV20-1|TRBD2|TRBJ2-1|few
TGCAGTGCCGAAGCGGGAGGTCTGAGTGAGCAGTTCTTC
CSAEAGGLSEQFF
>TRBV10-3|.|TRBJ1-1|few
TGTGCCATCAGGGTGGACGGTTACATGAACACTGAAGCTTTCTTT
CAIRVDGYMNTEAFF
>TRBV4-2|.|TRBJ1-6|few
TGTGCCAGCAGCCAAGAAAGTATTAGGGATTCACCCCTCCACTTT
CASSQESIRDSPLHF
>TRBV28|.|TRBJ2-7|many
TGTGCCAGCACCCCGGGCCTAATCTACGAGCAGTACTTC
CASTPGLIYEQYF
>TRBV6-2/TRBV6-3|.|TRBJ2-2|.
TGTGCCACCTGTACGGACGTCGCGAACACCGGGGAGCTGTTTTTT
CATCTDVANTGELFF
>TRBV4-1|.|TRBJ2-1|many
TGCGCCAGCAGCCAAGATCTAGGGCGGGGTCCCTACAATGAGCAGTTCTTC
CASSQDLGRGPYNEQFF
>TRBV7-8|.|TRBJ2-7|.
TGTGCCAGCAGGCCTCCGGGACGGAGCTACGAGCAGTACTTC
CASRPPGRSYEQYF
>TRBV6-5|.|TRBJ2-7|.
TGTGCCAGCAGTACCGGGCCGCGGGAGCAGTACTTC
CASSTGPREQYF
>TRBV4-3|.|TRBJ1-5|few
TGCGCCAGCAGCCAAGAATCAGGGGATCAGCCCCAGCATTTT
CASSQESGDQPQHF
>TRBV12-3/TRBV12-4|.|TRBJ2-4|few
TGTGCCAGCAGTGTAGAAAGGGGGATAGCCAAAAACATTCAGTACTTC
CASSVERGIAKNIQYF
>TRBV20-1|TRBD2|TRBJ2-1|few
TGCAGTGCTAGTCAGGCTAGCGGGAGTAGGGAGCAGTTCTTC
CSASQASGSREQFF
>TRBV20-1|TRBD1|TRBJ2-5|many
TGCAGTGCTAAAGGGACAGGGGACGTCGAGACCCAGTACTTC
CSAKGTGDVETQYF
>TRBV10-3|TRBD1|TRBJ1-5|few
TGTGCCATCAAGAACACAGGGGATCAGCCCCAGCATTTT
CAIKNTGDQPQHF
>TRBV11-3|.|TRBJ2-1|.
TGTGCCAGCAGTCCCCATGTGGGATCCTACAATGAGCAGTTCTTC
CASSPHVGSYNEQFF
>TRBV18|.|TRBJ2-1|.
TGTGCCAGCTCACCACCGTTGATGTCCTACAATGAGCAGTTCTTC
CASSPPLMSYNEQFF
>TRBV7-9|.|TRBJ2-7|few
TGTGCCAGCAGCTTATCCGGCTTCTCCTACGAGCAGTACTTC
CASSLSGFSYEQYF
>TRBV4-2|.|TRBJ2-7|few
TGTGCCAGCAGCCAAGCGGCGCGCGAGCAGTACTTC
CASSQAAREQYF
>TRBV5-1|.|TRBJ2-7|few
TGCGCCAGCAGCTTGGCGGGGAGGTCTTCCTACGAGCAGTACTTC
CASSLAGRSSYEQYF
>TRBV7-2|.|TRBJ2-4|few
TGTGCCAGCAGCCTCCCAGACAGCGGGTTAAACATTCAGTACTTC
CASSLPDSGLNIQYF
>TRBV3-1|.|TRBJ2-5|few
TGTGCCAGCAGCCAAGGTGAAGAGACCCAGTACTTC
CASSQGEETQYF
>TRBV5-5|.|TRBJ2-7|many
TGTGCCAGCAGCTTCGCAGAAATCTACGAGCAGTACTTC
CASSFAEIYEQYF
>TRBV29-1|.|TRBJ1-2|few
TGCAGCGTTGAATCGCCGTCCGGGGAAACGTATGGCTACACCTTC
CSVESPSGETYGYTF
>TRBV27|TRBD1|TRBJ2-7|.
TGTGCCAGCAGAACAGGGGGCTACGAGCAGTACTTC
CASRTGGYEQYF
>TRBV7-9|.|TRBJ2-1|many
TGTGCCAGCAGCCTCGCCGGCAGGGGCCATGAGCAGTTCTTC
CASSLAGRGHEQFF
>TRBV20-1|TRBD2|TRBJ2-7|.
TGCAGTGCTAGGGAGGTTCTAGCGGGAACCCCCTACGAGCAGTACTTC
CSAREVLAGTPYEQYF
>TRBV4-3|TRBD2|TRBJ2-1|many
TGCGCCAGCAGCCAAGTAGCGGGAGGACCACACAATGAGCAGTTCTTC
CASSQVAGGPHNEQFF
>TRBV12-3/TRBV12-4|.|TRBJ2-6|few
TGTGCCAGCAGTTCCTTCGACTCTGGGGCCAACGTCCTGACTTTC
CASSSFDSGANVLTF
>TRBV6-5|.|TRBJ1-6|few
TGTGCCAGCAGTACTCAAGGGCAGGTTTCACCCCTCCACTTT
CASSTQGQVSPLHF
>TRBV4-2|.|TRBJ2-7|many
TGTGCCAGCAGCCAAGGGCCCTTCTACGAGCAGTACTTC
CASSQGPFYEQYF
>TRBV3-1|.|TRBJ1-1|.
TGTGCCAGCAGCCAAGGGTCTTCGGGGTTCGCTGAAGCTTTCTTT
CASSQGSSGFAEAFF
>TRBV10-3|.|TRBJ2-3|.
TGTGCCATCAGTGACCCCCCTGGGGCGTTCACAGATACGCAGTATTTT
CAISDPPGAFTDTQYF
>TRBV19|TRBD2|TRBJ2-7|.
TGTGCCAGTAGCGGGGGACTAGCTTTACACGAGCAGTACTTC
CASSGGLALHEQYF
>TRBV12-3/TRBV12-4|.|TRBJ1-2|few
TGTGCCAGCAGTTTTGACGGTACTAACTATGGCTACACCTTC
CASSFDGTNYGYTF
>TRBV13|.|TRBJ2-7|few
TGTGCCAGCAGCTTAGAGTTAGATCGGACAGAGGGTTCCTACGAGCAGTACTTC
CASSLELDRTEGSYEQYF
>TRBV15|.|TRBJ1-3|few
TGTGCCACCAGCAGAATGGAGCAGGCTGGAAACACCATATATTTT
CATSRMEQAGNTIYF
>TRBV7-6|TRBD1|TRBJ2-3|.
TGTGCCAGCAGCTCACGGACAGGGGCTAGCACAGATACGCAGTATTTT
CASSSRTGASTDTQYF
>TRBV20-1|.|TRBJ2-1|many
TGCAGTGCTCGAGGGCTGCACTCCTACAATGAGCAGTTCTTC
CSARGLHSYNEQFF
>TRBV7-9|.|TRBJ2-5|.
TGTGCCAGCAGCGGAGCCCACTGGGCCCAGTACTTC
CASSGAHWAQYF
>TRBV20-1|.|TRBJ2-1|many
TGCAGTGCCACCCCAAGCGACAATGAGCAGTTCTTC
CSATPSDNEQFF
>TRBV20-1|.|TRBJ2-5|.
TGCAGTGCTAGTGGAGGGGGACTCCTCTCTCAAGAGACCCAGTACTTC
CSASGGGLLSQETQYF
>TRBV9|.|TRBJ2-7|few
TGTGCCAGCAGCGTCAGCAAGGAGGGTGAACCCTACGAGCAGTACTTC
CASSVSKEGEPYEQYF
>TRBV14|.|TRBJ1-1|many
TGTGCCAGCAGCCTGTGGATGAACACTGAAGCTTTCTTT
CASSLWMNTEAFF
>TRBV4-3|TRBD2|TRBJ2-7|.
TGCGCCAGCAGCCAGTGGGGGGGTCTCCCTACCTACGAGCAGTACTTC
CASSQWGGLPTYEQYF
>TRBV5-1|TRBD2|TRBJ2-3|few
TGCGCCAGCCGAACGACTAGCGGGAGTGATACGCAGTATTTT
CASRTTSGSDTQYF
>TRBV15|.|TRBJ2-5|few
TGTGCCACCAGTAATAGTCGGGGAGTGAATGCCCAGTACTTC
CATSNSRGVNAQYF
>TRBV15|TRBD1|TRBJ2-5|few
TGTGCCACCAGCAGAGATAGGACAGGGGAAGAGACCCAGTACTTC
CATSRDRTGEETQYF
>TRBV7-6|TRBD1|TRBJ1-4|few
TGTGCCAGCAGCTCCGGGACAGGGAGATCGGCAAGTGAAAAACTGTTTTTT
CASSSGTGRSASEKLFF